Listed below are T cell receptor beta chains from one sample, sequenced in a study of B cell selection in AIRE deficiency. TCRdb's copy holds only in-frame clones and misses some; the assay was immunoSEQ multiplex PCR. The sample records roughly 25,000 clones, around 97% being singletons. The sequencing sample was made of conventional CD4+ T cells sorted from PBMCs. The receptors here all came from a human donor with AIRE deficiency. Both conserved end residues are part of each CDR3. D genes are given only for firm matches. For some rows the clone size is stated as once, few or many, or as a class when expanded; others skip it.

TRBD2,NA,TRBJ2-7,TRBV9,TGTGCCAGCAGCGTGAGGAGGGGACTAGCGGGAGTGGGCGAGCAGTACTTC,CASSVRRGLAGVGEQYF
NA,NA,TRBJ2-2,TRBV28,TGTGCCAGCGGGGACTTGAGTGGGACCGGGGAGCTGTTTTTT,CASGDLSGTGELFF
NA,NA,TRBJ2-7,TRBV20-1,TGCAGTGCCCCCAGGGGCCGGGCGGAGTACTTC,CSAPRGRAEYF
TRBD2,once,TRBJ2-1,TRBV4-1,TGCGCCAGCAGCCAAGGTAGCGGGAGGTCCCTCTACAATGAGCAGTTCTTC,CASSQGSGRSLYNEQFF
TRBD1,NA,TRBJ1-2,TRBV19,TGTGCCAGTAGTACCCTGGGACAGGGGAACTATGGCTACACCTTC,CASSTLGQGNYGYTF
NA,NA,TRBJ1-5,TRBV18,TGTGCCAGCTCAACCAGTGTCGGCAATCAGCCCCAGCATTTT,CASSTSVGNQPQHF
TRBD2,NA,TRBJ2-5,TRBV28,TGTGCCAGCAGTTTCTACACCTCCGGGACTAGCGGGAGACTTCACGAGACCCAGTACTTC,CASSFYTSGTSGRLHETQYF
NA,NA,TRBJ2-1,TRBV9,TGTGCCAGCAGCGTAGGCCCCTCCGGCAGGGGGGGTTCCAATGAGCAGTTCTTC,CASSVGPSGRGGSNEQFF
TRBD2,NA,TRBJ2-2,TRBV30,TGTGCCTGGAGTGTTCTAGCGGCGAACACCGGGGAGCTGTTTTTT,CAWSVLAANTGELFF
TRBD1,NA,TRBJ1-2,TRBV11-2,TGTGCCAGCAGCTTAGGTGGGACAGGGGTTGGAGCTAACTATGGCTACACCTTC,CASSLGGTGVGANYGYTF
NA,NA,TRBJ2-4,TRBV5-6,TGTGCCAGCAGCGCCTTCGACAGGATGAGCAAAAACATTCAGTACTTC,CASSAFDRMSKNIQYF
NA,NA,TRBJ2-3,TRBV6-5,TGTGCCAGCCGACGGGGACCAGCGGGCGCAGATACGCAGTATTTT,CASRRGPAGADTQYF
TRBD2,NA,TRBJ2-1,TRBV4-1,TGCGCCAGCAGCCAAGATTGGCTAGCGGGCAACCAGGTCTTC,CASSQDWLAGNQVF
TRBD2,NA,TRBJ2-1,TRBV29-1,TGCAGCGGGAAAGGGACTAGCGGATACAATGAGCAGTTCTTC,CSGKGTSGYNEQFF
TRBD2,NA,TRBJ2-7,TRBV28,TGTGCCAGCAGAGATAGCGGGAGACGGTACGAGCAGTACTTC,CASRDSGRRYEQYF
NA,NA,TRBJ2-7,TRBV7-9,TGTGCCAGCAGCCGGACAGACAACTACGAGCAGTACTTC,CASSRTDNYEQYF
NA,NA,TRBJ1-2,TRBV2,TGTGCCAGCAGGACCCCGACAGTGCCTTCTTCCTATGGCTACACCTTC,CASRTPTVPSSYGYTF
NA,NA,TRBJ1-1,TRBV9,TGTGCCAGCAGCGTAGCGGCAGCTCCAAGCCAGAACACTGAAGCTTTCTTT,CASSVAAAPSQNTEAFF
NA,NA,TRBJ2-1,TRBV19,TGTGCCAGTAGTCCGGGACTCCCCAGGGGGAATGAGCAGTTCTTC,CASSPGLPRGNEQFF
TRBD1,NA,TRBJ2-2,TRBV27,TGTGCCAGCAGTTTTATGGACAGGGGAAGGAACCGGGAGCTGTTTTTT,CASSFMDRGRNRELFF
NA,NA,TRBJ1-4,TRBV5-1,TGCGCCAGCAGCTTGGCACGGGATGAAAAACTGTTTTTT,CASSLARDEKLFF
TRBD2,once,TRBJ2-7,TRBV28,TGTGCCAGCAGTTTATTAAGGGCTAGCGGGATATACGAGCAGTACTTC,CASSLLRASGIYEQYF